This T cell receptor (beta chain) emerged from a study of T cell repertoires in cytomegalovirus infection. Study at large: Based on public TCR beta signatures, there were indications of CMV infection and of a matching HLA type. Study-wide points: CMV carriers with the relevant HLA were identified by cumulative public TCR beta family frequency. There were HLA-C-restricted CMV-specific TCR beta clonotypes dominating the ex vivo response.

This clonotype was detected many times. What it recognizes is unknown. CDR1 and CDR2 (germline): LGHNA, YSLEER. Trimming cost V 0 bases and J 2 bases, with 11 bases left between them. CDR3 length: 15 amino acids. MiXCR was run by TCRdb on the reads, yielding one entry per CDR3 protein. Altogether approximately 71,000 distinct CDR3 sequences are present, 4% being singletons, with the ten largest covering around 21%. Sequencing was carried out using PBMCs. The V and J genes are TRBV4-3 and TRBJ2-7; no reliable D call. The sequence was obtained from a human donor in good health (CMV status not recorded). Some clones in this sample may be carry-over from other donors' samples. This chain's CDR3 is CASSQDLGSPYEQYF. Here the CDR3 DNA reads TGCGCCAGCAGCCAAGATCTCGGCAGCCCCTACGAGCAGTACTTC.